The clone carrying this TCR beta chain was picked up many times. Its antigen is not identified. Hyperthyroidism counted as stable given no ophthalmopathy within 18 months of follow-up. Hyperthyroidism patients were newly diagnosed, ill under 2 months, and aged 18 to 65 years. RNA transcripts were the source from which TCR beta CDR3 regions were amplified. Second-round multiplex PCR came after first-round RT-PCR with HTBI primers. Via MiXCR, TCRdb re-called the multiplex PCR reads, giving one row per CDR3 protein. The profile covers a few hundred thousand distinct CDR3 sequences, with approximately 18% appearing a single time and 2.4% taken by the ten largest. The germline V gene encodes CDR1 MNHEY and CDR2 SVGEGT. Trimming removed 7 bases from V and 1 base from J; junction bases left unmatched: 10. The CDR3 extends over 17 amino acids. This record comes from a study of Graves' ophthalmopathy and Graves' hyperthyroidism. Whole-study context: Peripheral blood was obtained at first diagnosis, ahead of any treatment.

General study points: Blood was where most expanded thyroid clonotypes above 0.001 frequency also turned up.

The rearrangement uses TRBV6-2 or TRBV6-3 and TRBJ2-2; the match to TRBD2 covers 9 bases. Sequences were obtained from peripheral blood. The TCR comes from an adult woman with stable Graves' hyperthyroidism. This CDR3 is CASTLSLAGLNTGELFF. CDR3 in DNA: TGTGCCAGCACCCTCAGCCTAGCGGGATTGAACACCGGGGAGCTGTTTTTT.